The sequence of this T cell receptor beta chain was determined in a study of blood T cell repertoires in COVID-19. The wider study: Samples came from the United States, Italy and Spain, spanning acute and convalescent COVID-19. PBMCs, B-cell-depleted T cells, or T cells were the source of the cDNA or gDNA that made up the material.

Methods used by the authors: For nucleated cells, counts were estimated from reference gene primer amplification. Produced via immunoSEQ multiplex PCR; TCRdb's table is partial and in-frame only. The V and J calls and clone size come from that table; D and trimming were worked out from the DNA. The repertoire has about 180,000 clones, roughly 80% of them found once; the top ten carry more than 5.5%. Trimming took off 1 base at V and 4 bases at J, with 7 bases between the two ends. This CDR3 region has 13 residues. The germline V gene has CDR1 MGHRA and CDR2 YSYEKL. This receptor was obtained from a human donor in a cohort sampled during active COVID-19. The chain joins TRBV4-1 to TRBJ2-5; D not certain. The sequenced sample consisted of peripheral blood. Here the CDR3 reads CASSQALLETQYF. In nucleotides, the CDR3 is TGCGCCAGCAGCCAAGCTTTACTAGAGACCCAGTACTTC.